One TCR beta chain is described in this entry. These data originate in a study of technical replicates of blood from several donors. Repertoires were generated with immunoSEQ multiplex PCR, while TCRdb's copy carries only in-frame clones and drops some. This sample has more than 90,000 clones, with approximately 96% found just once. This TCR was sampled from a human donor in good health. The sequenced material came from T cells isolated from PBMCs.

CDR3 in DNA: TGTGCCAGTAGTATTGGTAGCGGGGCCTACGAGCAGTACTTC. It yields the protein CASSIGSGAYEQYF. The V and J genes are TRBV19 and TRBJ2-7, with 8 bases matching TRBD2. V lost 3 bases, J lost 2 bases, and 3 bases stayed unmatched. Per germline, CDR1 LNHDA and CDR2 SQIVND (reference sequence). The CDR3 loop spans 14 amino acids.